A selection of T cell receptor beta chains follows, all from one sample in a study of blood T cell repertoires in COVID-19. The assay was immunoSEQ multiplex PCR, and TCRdb's table has in-frame clones only and misses some. The data show 210,000 or so clones, about four fifths seen once. Input material: PBMCs or T cells enriched from blood (not recorded which). These receptors originate from a man aged 55 to 70 who had recovered from COVID-19. Each CDR3 is given with its conserved first and last residue. D genes are given only for firm matches. Not every row has a clone size; where given, it reads once, few, many or a size class.

length	V	size	J	D	CDR3	DNA
14	TRBV19	-	TRBJ2-5	-	CASSIANREETQYF	TGTGCCAGTAGTATAGCGAACAGGGAAGAGACCCAGTACTTC
15	TRBV7-6	-	TRBJ1-3	-	CASSLFSLSGNTIYF	TGTGCCAGCAGCTTATTTAGCCTCTCTGGAAACACCATATATTTT
13	TRBV12-3/TRBV12-4	once	TRBJ1-5	-	CASSFGSNQPQHF	TGTGCCAGCAGTTTCGGTAGCAATCAGCCCCAGCATTTT
17	TRBV19	-	TRBJ2-4	TRBD2	CASTRLAGGKAKNIQYF	TGTGCCAGTACCCGACTAGCGGGGGGCAAAGCCAAAAACATTCAGTACTTC
13	TRBV12-5	-	TRBJ2-3	-	CASGLASTDTQYF	TGTGCTAGTGGTTTGGCCTCCACAGATACGCAGTATTTT
16	TRBV6-6	-	TRBJ1-4	TRBD1	CASSLYRGATNEKLFF	TGTGCCAGCAGTTTATACAGGGGGGCAACTAATGAAAAACTGTTTTTT
19	TRBV5-4	-	TRBJ1-5	-	CASSPIGGAQGNSNQPQHF	TGTGCCAGCAGCCCGATTGGGGGGGCTCAGGGAAATAGCAATCAGCCCCAGCATTTT
15	TRBV7-3	few	TRBJ2-1	TRBD2	CASSPTSGGNNEQFF	TGTGCCAGCAGCCCTACTAGCGGGGGGAACAATGAGCAGTTCTTC
16	TRBV7-9	-	TRBJ2-5	TRBD2	CASSPTLAGKGQTQYF	TGTGCCAGCAGCCCTACCCTAGCGGGGAAGGGCCAGACCCAGTACTTC
14	TRBV3-1/TRBV3-2	-	TRBJ2-3	TRBD2	CASSRGLAGDTQYF	TGTGCCAGCAGCCGGGGACTAGCGGGGGATACGCAGTATTTT
14	TRBV6-4	-	TRBJ1-2	-	CASRTRTSDYGYTF	TGTGCCAGCAGGACCCGGACATCGGACTATGGCTACACCTTC
15	TRBV24-1	-	TRBJ2-5	-	CATSDGGLAGETQYF	TGTGCCACCAGTGATGGCGGGTTAGCCGGGGAGACCCAGTACTTC
18	TRBV18	-	TRBJ1-6	-	CASSPRQAGSSYNSPLHF	TGTGCCAGCTCACCGCGTCAGGCCGGTAGCTCCTATAATTCACCCCTCCACTTT
13	TRBV6-5	-	TRBJ1-1	TRBD1	CASRRQGEVEAFF	TGTGCCAGCAGACGACAGGGTGAGGTAGAAGCTTTCTTT
13	TRBV2	-	TRBJ1-2	TRBD1	CAGQTGLNYGYTF	TGTGCCGGCCAGACAGGGCTTAACTATGGCTACACCTTC
15	TRBV18	-	TRBJ1-5	-	CASSPALTSNQPQHF	TGTGCCAGCTCACCGGCCCTTACTAGCAATCAGCCCCAGCATTTT
16	TRBV9	-	TRBJ2-2	TRBD2	CASSGLTGGRTGELFF	TGTGCCAGCAGCGGCCTTACGGGAGGTCGGACCGGGGAGCTGTTTTTT
13	TRBV5-4	-	TRBJ2-7	-	CASSLTGSNEQYF	TGTGCCAGCAGCTTGACAGGGTCTAACGAGCAGTACTTC
16	TRBV7-8	-	TRBJ2-7	-	CASSFGTARGSYEQYF	TGTGCCAGCAGCTTCGGGACCGCCAGGGGATCCTACGAGCAGTACTTC
17	TRBV23-1	-	TRBJ1-1	-	CASSHPGNRAKNTEAFF	TGCGCCAGCAGTCATCCGGGGAACAGGGCCAAGAACACTGAAGCTTTCTTT
14	TRBV11-2	-	TRBJ2-3	-	CASSLGPGTDTQYF	TGTGCCAGCAGCTTAGGCCCAGGGACAGATACGCAGTATTTT
13	TRBV5-1	-	TRBJ1-2	-	CASSLESSSGYTF	TGCGCCAGCAGCTTGGAGTCTTCTAGTGGCTACACCTTC
14	TRBV13	-	TRBJ1-2	-	CASRTAGGNYGYTF	TGTGCCAGCAGGACCGCGGGGGGCAACTATGGCTACACCTTC
13	TRBV11-2	-	TRBJ2-7	-	CASSLVPGYEQYF	TGTGCCAGCAGCTTAGTCCCCGGCTACGAGCAGTACTTC
13	TRBV29-1	-	TRBJ1-2	-	CSVDRTASYGYTF	TGCAGCGTTGACAGGACAGCCAGCTATGGCTACACCTTC
16	TRBV5-1	-	TRBJ2-5	-	CASSLVGGAIQETQYF	TGCGCCAGCAGCTTGGTGGGGGGGGCCATACAAGAGACCCAGTACTTC
14	TRBV5-1	once	TRBJ2-7	TRBD1	CASSTGQGAYEQYF	TGCGCCAGCAGCACCGGACAGGGCGCCTACGAGCAGTACTTC
14	TRBV5-6	-	TRBJ1-2	TRBD1	CASTGQGRHYGYTF	TGTGCCAGCACTGGACAGGGGAGACACTATGGCTACACCTTC
14	TRBV2	-	TRBJ1-5	-	CASSETGRGQPQHF	TGTGCCAGCAGCGAAACAGGGCGCGGCCAGCCCCAGCATTTT
15	TRBV24-1	-	TRBJ2-1	TRBD1	CATSDLDRGPYEQFF	TGTGCCACCAGTGATTTGGACAGGGGGCCGTATGAGCAGTTCTTC
16	TRBV19	few	TRBJ1-1	TRBD1	CASSTPWTGGNTEAFF	TGTGCCAGTAGTACACCATGGACAGGGGGAAACACTGAAGCTTTCTTT
13	TRBV14	-	TRBJ1-2	-	CASSPGYRYGYTF	TGTGCCAGCAGCCCAGGGTATCGCTATGGCTACACCTTC
14	TRBV11-3	-	TRBJ2-2	-	CASSLFQGTGELFF	TGTGCCAGCAGCTTATTTCAGGGGACCGGGGAGCTGTTTTTT
14	TRBV30	-	TRBJ1-2	TRBD1	CAWSVIPGTAGYTF	TGTGCCTGGAGTGTAATTCCCGGGACAGCTGGCTACACCTTC
15	TRBV7-9	-	TRBJ2-4	TRBD2	CASSFSSGTKNIQYF	TGTGCCAGCAGCTTTTCTAGCGGCACCAAAAACATTCAGTACTTC
11	TRBV29-1	-	TRBJ2-4	TRBD1	CSVVGDRGQYF	TGCAGCGTTGTGGGGGACAGGGGACAGTACTTC
16	TRBV6-1	-	TRBJ2-7	TRBD1	CASSVPRGTGWYEQYF	TGTGCCAGCAGTGTGCCCCGGGGGACAGGCTGGTACGAGCAGTACTTC
17	TRBV7-2	-	TRBJ1-3	TRBD1	CASSVSGTGGSGNTIYF	TGTGCCAGCAGCGTATCGGGGACAGGTGGCTCTGGAAACACCATATATTTT
14	TRBV7-2	-	TRBJ1-1	-	CASSSFGGITEAFF	TGTGCCAGCAGCTCCTTCGGGGGAATCACTGAAGCTTTCTTT
17	TRBV7-2	-	TRBJ1-6	TRBD1	CASSRPGQGVSGSPLHF	TGTGCCAGCAGCCGGCCGGGACAGGGGGTGAGCGGCTCACCCCTCCACTTT
14	TRBV6-2/TRBV6-3	-	TRBJ2-7	-	CASSYRGLSYEQYF	TGTGCCAGCAGTTACAGGGGTCTATCCTACGAGCAGTACTTC
12	TRBV7-9	-	TRBJ1-1	TRBD1	CASSGTVTEAFF	TGTGCCAGCAGCGGGACAGTCACTGAAGCTTTCTTT
13	TRBV29-1	once	TRBJ2-3	TRBD1	CSVATTGADTQYF	TGCAGCGTTGCAACGACAGGGGCAGATACGCAGTATTTT
15	TRBV27	-	TRBJ2-3	TRBD1	CASRDGQVGTDTQYF	TGTGCCAGCAGGGACGGACAGGTTGGCACAGATACGCAGTATTTT
15	TRBV7-3	-	TRBJ2-1	-	CASSLSGGQRDEQFF	TGTGCCAGCAGCTTATCAGGCGGGCAGCGGGATGAGCAGTTCTTC
13	TRBV12-3/TRBV12-4	-	TRBJ1-2	-	CASSLLQTYGYTF	TGTGCCAGCAGTTTGTTACAGACCTATGGCTACACCTTC
15	TRBV4-2	few	TRBJ2-6	TRBD1	CASSQTGSGANVLTF	TGTGCCAGCAGCCAGACAGGGTCAGGGGCCAACGTCCTGACTTTC
12	TRBV6-5	few	TRBJ2-3	-	CASSLRADTQYF	TGTGCCAGCAGCCTGAGGGCAGATACGCAGTATTTT